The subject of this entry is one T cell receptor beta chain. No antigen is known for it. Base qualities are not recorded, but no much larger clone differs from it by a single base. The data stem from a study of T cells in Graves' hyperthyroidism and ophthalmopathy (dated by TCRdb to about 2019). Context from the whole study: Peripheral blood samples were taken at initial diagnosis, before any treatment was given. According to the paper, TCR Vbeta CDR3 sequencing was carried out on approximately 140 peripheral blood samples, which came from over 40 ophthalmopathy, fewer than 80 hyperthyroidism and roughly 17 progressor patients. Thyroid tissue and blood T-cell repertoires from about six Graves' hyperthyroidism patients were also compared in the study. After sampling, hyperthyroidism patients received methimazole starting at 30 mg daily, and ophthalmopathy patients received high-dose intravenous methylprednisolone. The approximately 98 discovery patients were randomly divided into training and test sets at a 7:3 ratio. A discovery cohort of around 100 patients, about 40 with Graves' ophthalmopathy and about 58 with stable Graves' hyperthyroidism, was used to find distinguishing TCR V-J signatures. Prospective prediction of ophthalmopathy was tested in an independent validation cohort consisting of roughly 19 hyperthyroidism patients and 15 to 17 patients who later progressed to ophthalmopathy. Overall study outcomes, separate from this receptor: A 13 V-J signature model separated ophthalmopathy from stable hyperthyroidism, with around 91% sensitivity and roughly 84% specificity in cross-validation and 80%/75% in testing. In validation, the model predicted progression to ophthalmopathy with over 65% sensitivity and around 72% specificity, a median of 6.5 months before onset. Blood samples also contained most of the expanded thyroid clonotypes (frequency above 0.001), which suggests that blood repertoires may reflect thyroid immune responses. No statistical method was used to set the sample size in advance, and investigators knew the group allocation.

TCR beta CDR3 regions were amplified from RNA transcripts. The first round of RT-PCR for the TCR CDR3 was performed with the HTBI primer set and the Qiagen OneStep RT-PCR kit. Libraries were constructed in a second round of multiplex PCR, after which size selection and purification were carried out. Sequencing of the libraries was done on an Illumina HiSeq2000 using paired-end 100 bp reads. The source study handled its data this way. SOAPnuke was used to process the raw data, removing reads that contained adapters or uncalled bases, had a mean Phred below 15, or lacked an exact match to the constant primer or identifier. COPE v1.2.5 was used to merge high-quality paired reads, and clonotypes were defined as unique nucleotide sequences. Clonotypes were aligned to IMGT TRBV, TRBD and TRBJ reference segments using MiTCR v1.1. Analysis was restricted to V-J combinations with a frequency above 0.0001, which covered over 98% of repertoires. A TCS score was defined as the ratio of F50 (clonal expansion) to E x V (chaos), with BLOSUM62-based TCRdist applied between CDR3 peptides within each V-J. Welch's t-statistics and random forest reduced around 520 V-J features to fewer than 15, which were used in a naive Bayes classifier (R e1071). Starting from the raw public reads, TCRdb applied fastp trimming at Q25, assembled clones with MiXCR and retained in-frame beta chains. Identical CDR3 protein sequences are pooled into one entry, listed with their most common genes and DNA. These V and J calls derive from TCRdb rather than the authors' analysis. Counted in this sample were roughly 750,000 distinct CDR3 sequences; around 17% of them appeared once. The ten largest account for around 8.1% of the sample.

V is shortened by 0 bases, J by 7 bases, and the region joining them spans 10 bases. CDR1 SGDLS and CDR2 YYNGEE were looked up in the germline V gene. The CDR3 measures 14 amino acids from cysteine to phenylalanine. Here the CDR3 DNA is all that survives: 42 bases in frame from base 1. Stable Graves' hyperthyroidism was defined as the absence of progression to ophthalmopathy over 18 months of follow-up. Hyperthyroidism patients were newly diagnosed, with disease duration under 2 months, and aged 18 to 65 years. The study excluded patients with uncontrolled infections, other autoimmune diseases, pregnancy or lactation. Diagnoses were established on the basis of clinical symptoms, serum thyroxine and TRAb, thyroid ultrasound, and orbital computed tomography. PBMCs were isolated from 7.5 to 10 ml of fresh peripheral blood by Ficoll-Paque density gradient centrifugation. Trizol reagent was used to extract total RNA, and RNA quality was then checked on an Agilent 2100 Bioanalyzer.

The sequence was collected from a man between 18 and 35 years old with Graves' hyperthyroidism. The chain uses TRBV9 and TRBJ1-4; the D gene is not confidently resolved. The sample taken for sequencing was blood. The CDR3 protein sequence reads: CASSVEAYGEKLFF. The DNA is TGTGCCAGCAGCGTAGAGGCATATGGTGAAAAACTGTTTTTT.